The 19 T cell receptor beta chains presented below share a single source sample, sequenced in a study of blood T cell repertoires in COVID-19. The method was immunoSEQ multiplex PCR; TCRdb's version includes in-frame clones alone and lacks a portion of them. The sample lists under 200,000 clones, 86% occurring once. The sample consisted of PBMCs or T cells enriched from blood (not recorded which). The receptor set was obtained from a man aged 35-49 years with acute COVID-19.

This chain connects TRBV28 to TRBJ2-7; 7 bases agree with TRBD1. The CDR3 has 13 amino acids. V lost 10 bases and J lost 0; bases outside the gene matches: 6. Germline lookup yields CDR1 MDHEN and CDR2 SYDVKM. The CDR3 loop reads CATRDSSSYEQYF. CDR3 in DNA: TGTGCCACCCGGGACAGCAGCTCCTACGAGCAGTACTTC. The complete variable domain, with remaining parts taken from reference TRBV28 and TRBJ2-7, reads DVKVTQSSRYLVKRTGEKVFLECVQDMDHENMFWYRQDPGLGLRLIYFSYDVKMKEKGDIPEGYSVSREKKERFSLILESASTNQTSMYLCATRDSSSYEQYFGPGTRLTVT.

The chain carries TRBV5-8 and TRBJ2-2, with 16 positions matching TRBD2. This CDR3 is built from 19 residues. Germline-derived CDR1 and CDR2 are SGHTS and YDEGEE. Germline trimming cut 2 bases from V and 6 bases from J; bases unmatched to any gene: 10. The CDR3 DNA follows: TGTGCCAGCAGCTTCCGTCGTGGGACTAGCGGGAGGGCCGCCGGGGAGCTGTTTTTT. Protein: CASSFRRGTSGRAAGELFF.

The rearrangement links TRBV13 to TRBJ1-2; D is ambiguous. The germline V gene encodes CDR1 PRHDT and CDR2 FYEKMQ (reference sequence). This CDR3 is built from 16 residues. V lost 1 base to trimming and J lost 2 bases, with 14 bases between them. CDR3 DNA sequence: TGTGCCAGCAGCTTAGATGGTTGGAGGTCCAACTATGGCTACACCTTC. Its translation: CASSLDGWRSNYGYTF.

The rearrangement joins TRBV27 to TRBJ1-2; tentative D call: TRBD1 (5 bases). V was pared by 6 bases and J by 4 bases, with 18 bases between. Germline CDR1 is MNHEY and CDR2 is SMNVEV (reference sequence). The CDR3 totals 15 residues. The CDR3 region is CASRRGVGNFYGYTF. DNA of the CDR3: TGTGCCAGCAGGCGGGGGGTTGGAAACTTCTATGGCTACACCTTC.

V and J are TRBV5-6 and TRBJ2-1, with 9 positions matching TRBD2. This CDR3 is built from 11 residues. The V and J ends lost 3 bases and 13 bases, in that order; junction bases with no gene match: 2. Germline V lookup: CDR1 SGHDT, CDR2 YYEEEE. CDR3 coding DNA: TGTGCCAGCAGCTCCGGGACTAGCCAGTTCTTC. Protein product: CASSSGTSQFF.

This chain uses TRBV27 with TRBJ2-7; D might be TRBD1 (6 bases). V dropped 0 bases and J dropped 3 bases, with 9 bases sitting between them. Germline assignment: CDR1 MNHEY and CDR2 SMNVEV (reference sequence). The CDR3 sequence is 14 residues long. The CDR3 reads CASSLSNRDYEQYF. As DNA, the CDR3 is TGTGCCAGCAGTTTATCGAACAGGGACTACGAGCAGTACTTC.

The chain carries TRBV7-8 and TRBJ1-2; D might be TRBD1 (5 bases). Germline assignment: CDR1 SGHVS and CDR2 FQNEAQ. With 5 bases removed from V and 8 bases from J, the gap between germline ends came to 18 bases. The length of the CDR3 is 14 residues. The CDR3 region has the DNA TGTGCCAGCAGCCTCAGACAGCCCCTCCAGGGCTACACCTTC. Protein: CASSLRQPLQGYTF.

In this sample, this clone turned up once. This sequence joins TRBV19 and TRBJ1-4; D may be TRBD1 (5 bases). Germline CDR1 is LNHDA and CDR2 is SQIVND (reference sequence). This CDR3 contains 13 residues. The CDR3 region is CAVRGERSEKLFF. The DNA for the CDR3 is TGTGCAGTACGGGGGGAAAGAAGCGAAAAACTGTTTTTT.

The chain couples TRBV10-3 to TRBJ1-5; D is undetermined. Trimming left V 8 bases short and J 3 bases short, with 11 bases between. The germline CDR1 and CDR2 sequences are ENHRY and SYGVKD. The CDR3 totals 13 residues. The CDR3 DNA is TGTGCCATCGCGGCCCTTCCCAATCAGCCCCAGCATTTT. Residues: CAIAALPNQPQHF.

This clone was counted only a few times. The chain employs TRBV14 and TRBJ2-7; perhaps TRBD1 as D (6 bases). The CDR3 is 16 amino acids. The germline gives CDR1 SGHDN, CDR2 FVKESK. Trimming left V 4 bases short and J 0 bases short, with 16 bases between. In DNA form, the CDR3 reads TGTGCCAGCAGCCTTACTTGGGACACCGACTCCTACGAGCAGTACTTC. Protein product: CASSLTWDTDSYEQYF. The entire variable domain, with the rest obtained from reference TRBV14 and TRBJ2-7, is as follows: EAGVTQFPSHSVIEKGQTVTLRCDPISGHDNLYWYRRVMGKEIKFLLHFVKESKQDESGMPNNRFLAERTGGTYSTLKVQPAELEDSGVYFCASSLTWDTDSYEQYFGPGTRLTVT.

This chain uses TRBV9 with TRBJ2-2; 10 bases match TRBD2. The CDR3 length is 15 residues. Germline CDR1 reads SGDLS; CDR2 reads YYNGEE. Trimming cost V 4 bases and J 6 bases; bases outside gene matches: 6. The CDR3 spells CASSSLAGVPGELFF. CDR3 nucleotide sequence: TGTGCCAGCAGCTCCCTAGCGGGAGTCCCCGGGGAGCTGTTTTTT.

This chain joins TRBV2 and TRBJ2-1, with a possible D match to TRBD2 (6 bases). Between the trimmed V and J ends, which lost 10 bases and 12 bases, there was a span of 16 bases. Germline V gene lookup returns CDR1 SNHLY and CDR2 FYNNEI. There are 11 residues in the CDR3. The CDR3 DNA reads as TGTGCCACCGGGACGGAGGGTTGGCAGTTCTTC. Translation gives CATGTEGWQFF. Using reference TRBV2 and TRBJ2-1 for the parts outside the CDR3, the full variable domain is EPEVTQTPSHQVTQMGQEVILRCVPISNHLYFYWYRQILGQKVEFLVSFYNNEISEKSEIFDDQFSVERPDGSNFTLKIRSTKLEDSAMYFCATGTEGWQFFGPGTRLTVL.

The chain couples TRBV28 to TRBJ1-6; 7 bases map to TRBD1. J lost 11 bases, V lost 5 bases, and 15 bases had no gene match. Per the germline V gene, CDR1 is MDHEN and CDR2 is SYDVKM. The CDR3 is 16 amino acids. In nucleotides, the CDR3 is TGTGCCAGCAGTCCGGACAGGCTTGGCAGAATGGCACCCCTCCACTTT. Encoded protein: CASSPDRLGRMAPLHF.

The rearrangement links TRBV9 to TRBJ1-2, with TRBD1 matching over 7 bases. Per germline, CDR1 SGDLS and CDR2 YYNGEE. There are 16 residues in the CDR3. After removal of 0 bases from V and 4 bases from J, the junction contained 9 bases not matched to a gene. The DNA of the CDR3 is TGTGCCAGCAGCGTAGGGGGGACAGTAACGGCCTATGGCTACACCTTC. It translates to CASSVGGTVTAYGYTF.

The chain carries TRBV9 and TRBJ2-1; the match to TRBD2 covers 7 bases. V was clipped by 5 bases and J by 8 bases; unmatched bases: 16. The CDR3 loop spans 16 amino acids. Germline lookup yields CDR1 SGDLS and CDR2 YYNGEE. This CDR3 is CASSPRSGLGFDEQFF. The CDR3 DNA is TGTGCCAGCAGTCCACGATCAGGACTAGGTTTCGATGAGCAGTTCTTC.

The V gene is TRBV18, the J gene TRBJ2-5, with a tentative D call TRBD1 (5 bases). Deletions cut 2 bases from V and 2 bases from J, with 9 bases between. The germline gives CDR1 KGHSH, CDR2 LQKENI. CDR3 size: 14 residues. DNA of the CDR3: TGTGCCAGCTCACCAGCTAACAGGCAAGAGACCCAGTACTTC. It codes for CASSPANRQETQYF. The variable domain in full, with the rest retrieved from reference TRBV18 and TRBJ2-5, is NAGVMQNPRHLVRRRGQEARLRCSPMKGHSHVYWYRQLPEEGLKFMVYLQKENIIDESGMPKERFSAEFPKEGPSILRIQQVVRGDSAAYFCASSPANRQETQYFGPGTRLLVL.

The chain is built from TRBV9 and TRBJ1-5; D is undetermined. The CDR3 spans 14 residues. The germline CDR1 and CDR2 sequences are SGDLS and YYNGEE. The V end was cut by 2 bases, the J end by 0 bases, with 6 bases between. The CDR3 DNA sequence: TGTGCCAGCAGCGTTGACACTAGCAATCAGCCCCAGCATTTT. Protein: CASSVDTSNQPQHF.

This chain joins TRBV28 and TRBJ2-3; 10 bases fit TRBD2. The germline CDR1 and CDR2 sequences are MDHEN and SYDVKM. The trim removed 5 bases at V and 0 bases at J, leaving 8 bases unmatched. The CDR3 is made up of 17 amino acids. CDR3: CASSPSTSGMSTDTQYF. The CDR3 region has the DNA TGTGCCAGCAGTCCGTCAACTAGCGGGATGAGCACAGATACGCAGTATTTT.

This clone was counted a single time. The V gene is TRBV11-3, the J gene TRBJ2-7, with D maybe TRBD1 (5 bases). The CDR3 is made up of 13 amino acids. With 5 bases removed from V and 1 base from J, the gap between germline ends came to 9 bases. Germline CDR1 and CDR2: SGHNT and YENEEA. In DNA, the CDR3 is TGTGCCAGCAGCCCAGGGATTTCCTACGAGCAGTACTTC. This translates into CASSPGISYEQYF.